The 23 T cell receptor beta chains below were found in one sample sequenced in a study of regulatory T cells in long-lasting Graves disease. Arm-PCR with iRepertoire HTBI primers amplified the CDR3 regions for these TCR beta libraries. TCRdb passed the multiplex PCR reads through MiXCR, listing each CDR3 protein once. The profile shows roughly 560,000 distinct CDR3 sequences, 15% to 20% of them singletons. Noted time point: newly diagnosed GD, antithyroid drugs for less than 3 months. Extracted PBMC RNA gave rise to the TCR library. This sample also belongs to another study, concerning T cells in Graves' hyperthyroidism and ophthalmopathy.

The input for sequencing was peripheral blood mononuclear cells (PBMCs), taken at new diagnosis, from a patient treated with antithyroid drugs. These receptor sequences come from a woman aged 35-65 years with Graves disease.

This chain links TRBV28 with TRBJ1-4, with 8 bases lining up with TRBD1. This CDR3 comprises 15 residues. In germline, CDR1 is MDHEN, CDR2 SYDVKM. Trimming at V came to 6 bases and at J to 0 bases, leaving 3 bases not matched to a gene. DNA for the CDR3: TGTGCCAGCAGGGAGACAGGGGCAACTAATGAAAAACTGTTTTTT. Its translation: CASRETGATNEKLFF.

This clonotype was detected a few times. This chain joins TRBV28 and TRBJ1-6; TRBD1 might be the D (5 bases). Germline V gives CDR1 MDHEN, CDR2 SYDVKM. This CDR3 is 14 amino acids long. V gave up 5 bases and J gave up 5 bases, with 10 bases separating them. Here the CDR3 DNA reads TGTGCCAGCAGTCGTGGAGGGGATAATTCACCCCTCCACTTT. Translated, it gives CASSRGGDNSPLHF. Drawing the rest from reference TRBV28 and TRBJ1-6, the complete variable domain is DVKVTQSSRYLVKRTGEKVFLECVQDMDHENMFWYRQDPGLGLRLIYFSYDVKMKEKGDIPEGYSVSREKKERFSLILESASTNQTSMYLCASSRGGDNSPLHFGNGTRLTVT.

This clonotype was counted ten times or more. V and J are TRBV12-3 or TRBV12-4 and TRBJ1-1; TRBD1 agrees at 9 bases. V lost 5 bases, J lost 1 base, and 14 bases stayed unmatched. The CDR3 is 18 residues long. CDR3 bases: TGTGCCAGCAGTCCCTGGACAGGGGCCGCCCTATCGAACACTGAAGCTTTCTTT. Amino acid sequence: CASSPWTGAALSNTEAFF.

This clonotype was observed once. A much larger clone lies a single base off, so this may be a read error. The gene calls are TRBV28 and TRBJ2-1; unclear D gene. The CDR3 contains 15 residues. Germline CDR1 MDHEN, CDR2 SYDVKM. CDR3 region: CASSLYPREYNEQSF. As DNA, the CDR3 is TGTGCCAGCAGTTTATACCCCCGAGAGTACAATGAGCAGTCCTTC.

The chain couples TRBV6-1 to TRBJ2-7, with D tentatively TRBD2 (5 bases). Trimming left V 7 bases short and J 6 bases short, with 16 bases between. This CDR3 region has 13 residues. Germline values: CDR1 MNHNS, CDR2 SASEGT. Here the CDR3 reads CASIGLSPGEQYF. The CDR3 coding sequence is TGTGCCAGCATTGGACTGTCTCCCGGCGAGCAGTACTTC.

This clonotype was observed a few times. Sequence at one end of the junction differs from germline and may be a read error. The chain is built from TRBV14 and TRBJ2-2; 7 bases align to TRBD1. Per the germline V gene, CDR1 is SGHDN and CDR2 is FVKESK. There are 15 residues in the CDR3. The CDR3 DNA reads TGTGCCAGCAGCCCAGGGGGTGCGAAGACCGGGGAGCTGTTTTTT. Encoded protein: CASSPGGAKTGELFF.

In this sample, this clonotype turned up a few times. The chain couples TRBV5-1 to TRBJ1-5; D is undetermined. This CDR3 region has 14 residues. From germline, CDR1 is SGHRS and CDR2 YFSETQ. V was shortened by 4 bases and J by 4 bases, with 12 bases between the two germline ends. The CDR3 loop is CASSRDGLNQPQHF. The CDR3 DNA is TGCGCCAGCAGCAGGGATGGCTTAAATCAGCCCCAGCATTTT.

Note on this clonotype: A much larger clone differs from this one at a single base, so this may be a read error. This chain connects TRBV2 to TRBJ2-1; D perhaps matches TRBD1 (6 bases). Matching the DNA end better, TRBJ2-5 makes the J call doubtful. CDR1 and CDR2 from the germline V gene are SNHLY and FYNNEI. This CDR3 has 14 amino acids. The CDR3 DNA sequence: TGTGCCAGCAGTGTAGGGGGTACCCAAGAGATCCAGTACTTC. It translates to CASSVGGTQEIQYF.

The rearrangement links TRBV7-2 to TRBJ1-5; D not resolved. V was pared by 2 bases and J by 9 bases, with 8 bases between. The CDR3 runs to 12 residues. Germline loops: CDR1 SGHTA, CDR2 FQGNSA. The CDR3 protein is CASSLSFSPQHF. In DNA form, the CDR3 reads TGTGCCAGCAGCTTATCTTTCTCGCCCCAGCATTTT.

This clonotype was recorded at least ten times. The chain employs TRBV7-3 and TRBJ2-1, with a tentative D call TRBD2 (6 bases). Germline V lookup: CDR1 SGHTA, CDR2 FQGTGA. Trimming removed 1 base at V and 2 bases at J, with 9 bases between. CDR3 length: 15 residues. This CDR3 reads CASSLRGLPYNEQFF. As DNA, the CDR3 is TGTGCCAGCAGCTTAAGGGGACTCCCCTACAATGAGCAGTTCTTC.

The V gene is TRBV7-9, the J gene TRBJ2-3, with 7 bases aligning to TRBD2. The CDR3 runs 16 residues. CDR1 and CDR2 (germline): SEHNR, FQNEAQ (reference sequence). V lost 6 bases to trimming and J lost 0 bases; unmatched junction nucleotides: 9. CDR3 region: CASRSGAAPSTDTQYF. In DNA form, the CDR3 reads TGTGCCAGCAGAAGCGGGGCCGCTCCTAGCACAGATACGCAGTATTTT.

Ten or more counts support this clonotype. The V gene is TRBV11-3, the J gene TRBJ2-5; D gene uncertain. V was pared by 0 bases and J by 4 bases, with 12 bases between. The V gene's germline CDR1 is SGHNT and CDR2 YENEEA. There are 15 residues in the CDR3. The CDR3 is CASSLEYAWPETQYF. DNA for the CDR3: TGTGCCAGCAGCTTAGAGTACGCGTGGCCAGAGACCCAGTACTTC. Variable domain in full (rest from reference TRBV11-3 and TRBJ2-5): EAGVVQSPRYKIIEKKQPVAFWCNPISGHNTLYWYLQNLGQGPELLIRYENEEAVDDSQLPKDRFSAERLKGVDSTLKIQPAELGDSAVYLCASSLEYAWPETQYFGPGTRLLVL.

This sequence joins TRBV7-9 and TRBJ2-1; 12 positions match TRBD2. This CDR3 comprises 18 residues. In germline, CDR1 is SEHNR, CDR2 FQNEAQ (reference sequence). After removal of 1 base from V and 8 bases from J, the junction contained 12 bases not matched to a gene. The CDR3 loop is CASSLGPLLAGGRDEQFF. The CDR3 DNA follows: TGTGCCAGCAGCTTAGGCCCCCTACTAGCGGGGGGCCGCGATGAGCAGTTCTTC.

This clonotype appeared many times. The gene calls are TRBV28 and TRBJ1-1; unclear D gene. Germline V gives CDR1 MDHEN, CDR2 SYDVKM. The germline V and J ends were trimmed by 6 bases and 3 bases, with 23 bases remaining between them. CDR3 size: 17 residues. The CDR3 spells CASSHVWPGRRDTEAFF. CDR3 nucleotide sequence: TGTGCCAGCAGCCACGTTTGGCCGGGAAGAAGGGACACTGAAGCTTTCTTT.

This clonotype appeared a few times. The chain combines TRBV14 with TRBJ2-1; tentative D call: TRBD2 (6 bases). There are 15 residues in the CDR3. CDR1 and CDR2 from the germline V gene are SGHDN and FVKESK. V was cut by 2 bases and J by 4 bases, with 12 bases left in between. The CDR3 DNA sequence: TGTGCCAGCAGCCAAACTACAGGACTATACAATGAGCAGTTCTTC. Translation gives CASSQTTGLYNEQFF.

This clonotype was seen a few times. The V gene is TRBV20-1, the J gene TRBJ2-3, with a weak D call TRBD2 (5 bases). V shed 3 bases and J shed 6 bases, with 13 bases lying between them. CDR3 size: 13 residues. The V gene's germline CDR1 is DFQATT and CDR2 SNEGSKA (reference sequence). For the CDR3, the DNA is TGCAGTGCTAGTGTGGCGGGTAGCGATACGCAGTATTTT. Residues: CSASVAGSDTQYF.

This clonotype was found many times. The V gene is TRBV11-2, the J gene TRBJ1-5; D is possibly TRBD1 (6 bases). The CDR3 runs 15 residues. V was trimmed by 0 bases and J by 3 bases, leaving 9 bases between them. From germline, CDR1 is SGHAT and CDR2 FQNNGV. The CDR3, as DNA: TGTGCCAGCAGCTTAGACAGGGGCCCCAATCAGCCCCAGCATTTT. Translation: CASSLDRGPNQPQHF. Using reference TRBV11-2 and TRBJ1-5 for the parts outside the CDR3, the full variable domain is EAGVAQSPRYKIIEKRQSVAFWCNPISGHATLYWYQQILGQGPKLLIQFQNNGVVDDSQLPKDRFSAERLKGVDSTLKIQPAKLEDSAVYLCASSLDRGPNQPQHFGDGTRLSIL.

This clonotype was detected a few times. The V and J genes are TRBV20-1 and TRBJ2-7; D remains unclear. There are 15 residues in the CDR3. Trimming removed 2 bases from V and 3 bases from J, with 17 bases in between. Germline loops: CDR1 DFQATT, CDR2 SNEGSKA (reference sequence). In DNA, the CDR3 is TGCAGTGCTAGAAACCCCGGTACCGGCGGCTACGAGCAGTACTTC. It encodes CSARNPGTGGYEQYF.

This clonotype came up a few times. The V and J genes are TRBV27 and TRBJ1-4; D not resolved. The germline gives CDR1 MNHEY, CDR2 SMNVEV (reference sequence). The CDR3 consists of 16 residues. The V end lost 4 bases, the J end lost 8 bases, and 20 bases lay between the germline ends. In nucleotides, the CDR3 is TGTGCCAGCAGTTCCGGAACCCCCCCCCGTGGAGAAAAACTGTTTTTT. Translation gives CASSSGTPPRGEKLFF.

This clonotype was recorded many times. V usage is TRBV28 and J usage is TRBJ1-2; 8 bases line up with TRBD1. The germline V gene has CDR1 MDHEN and CDR2 SYDVKM. With V trimmed by 6 bases and J by 8 bases, 8 bases remained unmatched. This CDR3 is built from 13 residues. This CDR3 reads CASSPGGAGGYTF. The DNA for the CDR3 is TGTGCCAGCAGCCCAGGGGGCGCGGGGGGCTACACCTTC.

Remarks on this clonotype: One junction end does not reproduce the germline sequence, and a read error may be involved. The chain recombines TRBV6-2 or TRBV6-3 with TRBJ2-2; 9 nucleotides agree with TRBD1. The CDR3 length is 13 residues. CDR1 and CDR2 (germline): MNHEY, SVGEGT. This CDR3 is CASDRGNAGELFF. In nucleotides, the CDR3 is TGTGCCAGTGACAGGGGGAACGCCGGGGAGCTGTTTTTT.

This clonotype was observed many times. V and J are TRBV7-9 and TRBJ1-1; D uncertain. The CDR3 has 13 residues. Germline V lookup: CDR1 SEHNR, CDR2 FQNEAQ (reference sequence). Trimming pared 7 bases from V and 1 base from J, leaving 10 bases between. CDR3 amino acids: CASTKAGNTEAFF. The CDR3 region has the DNA TGTGCCAGCACCAAAGCCGGGAACACTGAAGCTTTCTTT.

This clonotype was counted only a few times. V is TRBV19 and J is TRBJ1-5; no reliable D call. This CDR3 has 14 residues. With 1 base removed from V and 5 bases from J, the gap between germline ends came to 9 bases. Germline CDR1 is LNHDA and CDR2 is SQIVND (reference sequence). CDR3 sequence reads: CASSIVGSHQPQHF. The CDR3 nucleotides read TGTGCCAGTAGTATAGTGGGGAGCCATCAGCCCCAGCATTTT.